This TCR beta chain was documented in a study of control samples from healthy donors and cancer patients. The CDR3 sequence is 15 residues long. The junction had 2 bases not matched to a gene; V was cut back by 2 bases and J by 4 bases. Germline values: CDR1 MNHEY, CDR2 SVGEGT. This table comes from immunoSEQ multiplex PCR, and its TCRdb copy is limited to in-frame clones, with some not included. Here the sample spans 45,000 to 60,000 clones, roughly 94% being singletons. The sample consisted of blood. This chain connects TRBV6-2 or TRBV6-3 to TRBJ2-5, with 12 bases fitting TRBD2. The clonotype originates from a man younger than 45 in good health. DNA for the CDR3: TGTGCCAGCAGTTACAAGACTAGCGGGGGAGAGACCCAGTACTTC. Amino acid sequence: CASSYKTSGGETQYF.